This is a list of T cell receptor beta chains from one sample in a study of cytomegalovirus exposure and HLA in healthy donors. Sequencing used immunoSEQ multiplex PCR; TCRdb keeps in-frame clones, though not all of them. Of more than 95,000 clones in the sample, 55% to 75% are singletons; the top ten hold more than 2.5%. Sequences were obtained from PBMCs. The receptor source for this set is a man aged 60 to 75 in good health and CMV-seronegative. Each CDR3 is given with its conserved first and last residue. A D gene is named only where the DNA matches it firmly. Rows give clone size only sometimes, using once, few, many, or a class for an expanded clone.

j_gene | d_gene | v_gene | abundance | CDR3nt | CDR3aa
TRBJ2-1 | TRBD2 | TRBV2 | - | TGTGCCAGCAGTGACAGCGGGAAGCAGTTCTTC | CASSDSGKQFF
TRBJ1-3 | TRBD1 | TRBV19 | - | TGTGCCAGTACGATCTCTGGACAGGGGGCGTATGGAAACACCATATATTTT | CASTISGQGAYGNTIYF
TRBJ2-1 | TRBD2 | TRBV5-1 | - | TGCGCCAGCAGCTTGGTGGTAGCGGGGTCAAATGAGCAGTTCTTC | CASSLVVAGSNEQFF
TRBJ2-3 | TRBD2 | TRBV5-1 | - | TGCGCCAGCAGCTTTCCCAGCGGGGGGGCCTTGGCAGATACGCAGTATTTT | CASSFPSGGALADTQYF
TRBJ2-5 | - | TRBV25-1 | - | TGTGCCAGCAGTGAACGAGGGGGTAGGGAGACCCAGTACTTC | CASSERGGRETQYF
TRBJ2-2 | TRBD2 | TRBV7-9 | once | TGTTCCAGCAGCTTACTAGCGACAGTCGCCACCGGGGAGCTGTTTTTT | CSSSLLATVATGELFF
TRBJ2-3 | - | TRBV9 | - | TGTGCCAGCAGCGAATTGGATCGTGTCGGCGGGCCAGATACGCAGTATTTT | CASSELDRVGGPDTQYF
TRBJ1-2 | TRBD1 | TRBV28 | - | TGTGCCAGCAGTTCCTTATCGACAGGGGGCGGCTATGGCTACACCTTC | CASSSLSTGGGYGYTF
TRBJ2-7 | TRBD1 | TRBV29-1 | once | TGCAGCGTTGACTACGCAGGGGGCCTTCAACCCTACGAGCAGTACTTC | CSVDYAGGLQPYEQYF
TRBJ1-5 | - | TRBV28 | - | TGTGCCAGCAGAGGCGGACAGCGGATAGAGCCCCAGCATTTT | CASRGGQRIEPQHF
TRBJ2-7 | TRBD1 | TRBV6-6 | few | TGTGCCAGCATGAGGACAGGGGAGAGCTACGAGCAGTACTTC | CASMRTGESYEQYF
TRBJ2-7 | - | TRBV2 | - | TGTGCCAGCAGTATCCAGAACTACGAGCAGTACTTC | CASSIQNYEQYF
TRBJ2-7 | TRBD2 | TRBV29-1 | - | TGCAGCGTTATTAATCCTAGCGGGAACTACGAGCAGTACTTC | CSVINPSGNYEQYF
TRBJ2-7 | TRBD1 | TRBV10-3 | few | TGTGCCATCAGTGAGGGGACAGGCCGACAGCAGTACTTC | CAISEGTGRQQYF
TRBJ2-3 | TRBD2 | TRBV6-6 | - | TGTGCCAGCAGTTCCCCTAGCGGGGGGGGAGATACGCAGTATTTT | CASSSPSGGGDTQYF
TRBJ2-1 | - | TRBV5-4 | few | TGTGCCAGCAGCCGGGACTCCGCCTACAATGAGCAGTTCTTC | CASSRDSAYNEQFF
TRBJ2-4 | - | TRBV28 | - | TGTGCCAGCTTGGAGGGATGGGGGTCGCTTCAGTACTTC | CASLEGWGSLQYF
TRBJ2-7 | - | TRBV19 | - | TGTGCCAGTAAAGGGGCTTACGAGCAGTACTTC | CASKGAYEQYF
TRBJ1-2 | - | TRBV21-1 | few | TGTGCCAGCAGCAAAGCCTCGACAGGGTACGATGGCTACACCTTC | CASSKASTGYDGYTF
TRBJ1-4 | - | TRBV2 | - | TGTGCCAGCAGACCGACACTCTCAACTAATGAAAAACTGTTTTTT | CASRPTLSTNEKLFF
TRBJ2-5 | - | TRBV5-1 | - | TGCGCCAGCAGCTTGTTCCTAGAACAAGAGACCCAGTACTTC | CASSLFLEQETQYF
TRBJ1-2 | - | TRBV6-5 | - | TGTGCCAGCAGTTACAGCCCCTGGGGCTACACCTTC | CASSYSPWGYTF
TRBJ2-2 | TRBD1 | TRBV15 | - | TGTGCCACCAGCAGAGAGAGACAGGGGCTCGGCGGGGAGCTGTTTTTT | CATSRERQGLGGELFF
TRBJ2-7 | - | TRBV5-5 | - | TGTGCCAGCAGCTTCAACAGGGTATCCCACGAGCAGTACTTC | CASSFNRVSHEQYF
TRBJ2-3 | - | TRBV9 | - | TGTGCCTCGGGTGACAGGAACACAGATACGCAGTATTTT | CASGDRNTDTQYF
TRBJ2-3 | TRBD2 | TRBV2 | - | TGTGCCAGCAGTGAAGGACTAGCGGGGGCTGGAGATACGCAGTATTTT | CASSEGLAGAGDTQYF
TRBJ2-7 | TRBD1 | TRBV28 | - | TGTGCCAGCTGGGGGGCGGGACAGGCGTACTCCTACGAGCAGTACTTC | CASWGAGQAYSYEQYF
TRBJ1-5 | - | TRBV7-2 | - | TGTGCCAGCAGCCAAAGAGCGAGCAATCAGCCCCAGCATTTT | CASSQRASNQPQHF
TRBJ1-4 | - | TRBV19 | - | TGTGCCAGTAGCCATCCAGGGGTCGGTGAAAAACTGTTTTTT | CASSHPGVGEKLFF
TRBJ1-4 | - | TRBV18 | few | TGTGCCAGCTCATTACCTAGGCCAGCAACTAATGAAAAACTGTTTTTT | CASSLPRPATNEKLFF
TRBJ2-7 | TRBD2 | TRBV7-3 | - | TGTGCCAGCAGCCCCACCGGGACTAGCGGGATATACGAGCAGTACTTC | CASSPTGTSGIYEQYF
TRBJ2-3 | TRBD2 | TRBV4-2 | few | TGTGCCAGCAGCCAAGACATAGCGGGAGGTTTGGATACGCAGTATTTT | CASSQDIAGGLDTQYF
TRBJ2-3 | - | TRBV6-1 | - | TGTGCCAGCAGTGAAAGGCTAGCCCCAGATACGCAGTATTTT | CASSERLAPDTQYF
TRBJ2-7 | - | TRBV4-2 | - | TGTGCCAGCAGCCAAGGTCTAGAGAGCTCCTACGAGCAGTACTTC | CASSQGLESSYEQYF
TRBJ1-1 | - | TRBV7-9 | - | TGTGCCAGCGCTTGGGGCGAAGGAGCTTTCTTT | CASAWGEGAFF
TRBJ1-2 | - | TRBV9 | - | TGTGCCTCCTCACGGGAGGGTGGGGTTGGCTACACCTTC | CASSREGGVGYTF
TRBJ2-5 | TRBD2 | TRBV9 | medium-sized | TGTGCCAGCAGCGTACTAGCGGCAAACCAAGAGACCCAGTACTTC | CASSVLAANQETQYF
TRBJ1-3 | - | TRBV29-1 | - | TGCAGCGCCGGGACTCCAAGCTCTGGAAACACCATATATTTT | CSAGTPSSGNTIYF
TRBJ1-1 | TRBD1 | TRBV5-1 | - | TGCGCCAGCAGCCAAGGGACAGGGCTCACTGAAGCTTTCTTT | CASSQGTGLTEAFF
TRBJ2-1 | TRBD2 | TRBV6-4 | few | TGTGCCAGCAGGCCTAGCGGGGAGTCGGATGAGCAGTTCTTC | CASRPSGESDEQFF
TRBJ2-1 | TRBD2 | TRBV10-2 | - | TGCGCCAGTAGTAGGGCGGGAGGACTATACAATGAGCAGTTCTTC | CASSRAGGLYNEQFF
TRBJ2-1 | - | TRBV6-5 | - | TGTGCCAGCAGTTACGAGGCGACCAGACGCAATGAGCAGTTCTTC | CASSYEATRRNEQFF
TRBJ2-1 | TRBD2 | TRBV7-2 | - | TGTGCCAGCAGCCGATCAGCGGGAGGGCCTTCGTTCTTC | CASSRSAGGPSFF
TRBJ2-1 | TRBD2 | TRBV6-1 | - | TGTGCCAGCAGTAAGACTAGCGGGGGTTACAATGAGCAGTTCTTC | CASSKTSGGYNEQFF
TRBJ1-1 | - | TRBV7-2 | few | TGTGCCAGCAGCGACTACGGGGGAATGGACACTGAAGCTTTCTTT | CASSDYGGMDTEAFF